The 7 T cell receptor beta chains listed next were all sequenced from one sample in a study of cytomegalovirus exposure and HLA in healthy donors (dated by TCRdb to the late 2010s). Library construction relied on the immunoSEQ multiplex PCR assay. The multiplex PCR relied on a mix of 60 forward primers for TCR Vbeta segments and 13 reverse primers for TCR Jbeta segments. In TCRdb, the immuneACCESS table is reduced to in-frame sequences with V and J assigned. These tables do not hold every clone; where another copy was compared, an unresolved V gene accounts for under half, and the others remain unexplained. The sample yields 150,000 to 200,000 clones; about 85% were counted once. The ten largest account for roughly 1.5% of the sample. The material sequenced was PBMCs. The receptor set was obtained from a woman in her fifties or sixties in good health and CMV-seronegative.

CDR3 bases: TGTGCCAGCAGTGAACGGGGGATTGACGAGCAGTACTTC. This sequence encodes CASSERGIDEQYF. The J gene is TRBJ2-7, the V gene TRBV6-1, with a weak D call TRBD2 (6 bases). The CDR3 sequence is 13 residues long. V lost 2 bases and J lost 5, with 10 bases in between. The germline V gene has CDR1 MNHNS and CDR2 SASEGT.

The genes are TRBV7-9 and TRBJ2-3; D possibly corresponds to TRBD1 (6 bases). The CDR3 is made up of 14 amino acids. Germline V gene data show CDR1 as SEHNR and CDR2 as FQNEAQ (reference sequence). V was clipped by 6 bases and J by 6 bases, with 16 bases between them. Written as DNA, the CDR3 is TGTGCCAGCAGTTATACAGGGTACGGGGATACGCAGTATTTT. Translation: CASSYTGYGDTQYF.

CDR3 sequence: CSAYNWTENYGYTF. In DNA form, the CDR3 reads TGCAGCGCATACAACTGGACAGAGAACTATGGCTACACCTTC. The rearrangement links TRBV29-1 to TRBJ1-2; D perhaps matches TRBD1 (6 bases). The ends were cut back, 7 bases at V and 2 bases at J, with 17 bases in the middle. The germline gives CDR1 SQVTM, CDR2 ANQGSEA. The CDR3 has 14 amino acids. Full variable domain (rest looked up from reference TRBV29-1 and TRBJ1-2): SAVISQKPSRDICQRGTSLTIQCQVDSQVTMMFWYRQQPGQSLTLIATANQGSEATYESGFVIDKFPISRPNLTFSTLTVSNMSPEDSSIYLCSAYNWTENYGYTFGSGTRLTVV.

This rearrangement joins TRBV11-3 to TRBJ1-5; D possibly corresponds to TRBD1 (5 bases). Trimming pared 2 bases from V and 4 bases from J, leaving 15 bases between. CDR1 is SGHNT, CDR2 YENEEA, per germline. CDR3 length: 16 residues. CDR3 amino acids: CASSLLGAGSNQPQHF. In DNA, the CDR3 is TGTGCCAGCAGCTTATTAGGGGCAGGGTCTAATCAGCCCCAGCATTTT.

This clone appeared a few times. This sequence joins TRBV6-1 and TRBJ2-4; 8 bases are a match to TRBD1. The CDR3 spans 14 residues. The V segment lost 3 bases and the J segment 10 bases; nucleotides outside the gene matches: 8. Germline-derived CDR1 and CDR2 are MNHNS and SASEGT. DNA of the CDR3: TGTGCCAGCAGTGAGGGAGGACAGGGATGGATTCAGTACTTC. It is translated as CASSEGGQGWIQYF.

As DNA, the CDR3 is TGCGCCAGCAGCGCGGGACAGGCCTCTGGAAACACCATATATTTT. Encoded protein: CASSAGQASGNTIYF. V and J are TRBV5-1 and TRBJ1-3, with TRBD1 identical over 8 bases. The CDR3 extends over 15 amino acids. CDR1 and CDR2 from the germline V gene are SGHRS and YFSETQ. V was clipped by 4 bases and J by 0 bases; unmatched bases: 3.

The genes are TRBV7-7 and TRBJ2-1; TRBD2 aligns across 8 bases. The CDR3 spans 11 residues. The germline V gene encodes CDR1 SSHAT and CDR2 FNYEAQ (reference sequence). The CDR3 bases are TGTGCTAGCTCGGGGGGGAATGAGCAGTTCTTC. Translating it yields CASSGGNEQFF.